A selection of T cell receptor beta chains follows, all from one sample in a study of T-cell memory formation after mild COVID-19. MiXCR was run by TCRdb on the 5' RACE reads, yielding one entry per CDR3 protein. In the table there are 400,000 or so distinct CDR3 sequences, roughly 20% of which are singletons. Sequenced material: PBMCs or a T cell subset sorted from them (not recorded which). The receptor source for this set is an adult woman who had mild COVID-19 (a few samples of this study predate the infection). Cell type and time point are not known. The CDR3 runs from the conserved cysteine through the conserved F or W. A D gene is named only where the DNA matches it firmly. Where a row states a size, it is once, few, many or the class of an expanded clone; other rows omit it.

DNA: TGTGCCAGCAGCGACCACAGGGGGCAGCTACACTACGAGCAGTACTTC; CDR3: CASSDHRGQLHYEQYF; D: TRBD1; J: TRBJ2-7; size: -; V: TRBV7-9
DNA: TGTGCCAGCAGCTGGGAACCGGGACTAGCGGCAGATACGCAGTATTTT; CDR3: CASSWEPGLAADTQYF; D: TRBD2; J: TRBJ2-3; size: few; V: TRBV7-8
DNA: TGTGCCACCAGTGACGCGGGGACTAACACTGAAGCTTTCTTT; CDR3: CATSDAGTNTEAFF; D: -; J: TRBJ1-1; size: -; V: TRBV24-1
DNA: TGTGCCAGCAGTTACCGTATACAGACTCCCGGGGAGCAGTACTTC; CDR3: CASSYRIQTPGEQYF; D: -; J: TRBJ2-7; size: -; V: TRBV6-5
DNA: TGCGCCAGCAGCCAAGTTCGGGCCACCGAAGCTTTCTTT; CDR3: CASSQVRATEAFF; D: -; J: TRBJ1-1; size: few; V: TRBV4-1
DNA: TGTGCCAGTAGTATAGCAGTGAACACTGAAGCTTTCTTT; CDR3: CASSIAVNTEAFF; D: -; J: TRBJ1-1; size: -; V: TRBV19
DNA: TGTGCCAGCAGCCCATGGGGCGGTAGCTCCTACAATGAGCAGTTCTTC; CDR3: CASSPWGGSSYNEQFF; D: -; J: TRBJ2-1; size: few; V: TRBV6-1
DNA: TGTGCTAGCTCAGCGTTTTACAATGAGCAGTTCTTC; CDR3: CASSAFYNEQFF; D: -; J: TRBJ2-1; size: -; V: TRBV12-5
DNA: TGCAGTGCTTTACAGGGGCGCGGTGAAAAACTGTTTTTT; CDR3: CSALQGRGEKLFF; D: TRBD1; J: TRBJ1-4; size: once; V: TRBV20-1
DNA: TGTGCCAGCAGCCAAGATCCGGGGGGCGGCACAGATACGCAGTATTTT; CDR3: CASSQDPGGGTDTQYF; D: -; J: TRBJ2-3; size: -; V: TRBV4-2
DNA: TGTGCCATCAGGAGGAGTAGCGGGAACCTCTACGAGCAGTACTTC; CDR3: CAIRRSSGNLYEQYF; D: TRBD2; J: TRBJ2-7; size: few; V: TRBV10-3